The following is a TCR beta chain sequence with its context. Its recognized antigen is unknown. No much larger clonotype is one base removed from it; base qualities were not supplied. The healthy controls were volunteers from a blood bank in Maryland, USA. Unsorted PBMC libraries were generated from 2 million PBMCs stored in RNAlater at -80 °C until RNA extraction. Peripheral blood was subjected to Ficoll-Hypaque density gradient centrifugation to isolate PBMCs, which were then cryopreserved in liquid nitrogen. cDNA was synthesized by template-switch 5'RACE using a primer with a 10-nucleotide random unique molecular identifier that tagged each TCR transcript. Each sequencing run produced over 170 million TCR-beta sequences covering 15-18 subjects. Total RNA was extracted with the RNeasy kit. The KAPA Real-time Library Amplification kit was used to amplify TCR-beta VDJ regions with primers for the TCR constant region and the 5'RACE anchor. Sample indexes and Illumina adaptors were added in a first PCR, and a second PCR then increased library yield. After purification with Ampure beads, the TCR product of roughly 650 bp was size-selected on a 2% E-gel SizeSelection system. Before pooling, library quality was checked on a Bioanalyzer, concentration was measured with Qubit, and libraries were quantified with the Kapa Library Quantification kit. An Illumina HiSeq 2500 sequenced the libraries paired-end 2 x 150 bp. To increase sequence diversity, about 25-31% phiX was spiked into each library pool. The original methods were these. Quality-filtered reads were processed with the UMI-based MiGEC pipeline, and over 75% of raw TCR sequences were removed by the MiGEC pipeline during error correction. VDJ genes were aligned to IMGT germline references, and clonotypes were defined by unique CDR3 amino acid sequence plus V-J genes. VDJtools evaluated clonal expansion, Shannon diversity and CDR3 relatedness (CalcPairwiseDistances, ClusterSamples); CLCbio workbench built phylogenetic trees. A clone was classed as expanded if it had 8 or more unique UMIs, a cutoff based on coefficient-of-variation modelling across technical triplicates. TCRdb reran the public reads through fastp at Q25 and MiXCR, keeping productive beta chains. Rows matching on CDR3 protein sequence are summarized as one entry with the most common DNA and genes. None of the V and J calls come from the authors' own analysis; TCRdb made them. This sample holds some 50,000 distinct CDR3 sequences; around 25% were observed only once. The biggest ten clones account for around 23% of the sample.

V is reduced by 3 bases and J by 2 bases, leaving a spacing of 13 bases between them. CDR3 length: 15 amino acids, cysteine to phenylalanine. Here the CDR3 DNA is all that survives: 45 bases in frame from base 1. This sample stems from a study of neurological immune-mediated disorders (dated by TCRdb to about 2019). With regard to the full study: Peripheral blood TCR-beta repertoires from HTLV-I-associated myelopathy (HAM/TSP) patients, multiple sclerosis patients and healthy controls were compared by UMI-based sequencing. The 106 TCR-beta libraries covered PBMC samples along with longitudinal samples, technical triplicates, and paired sorted CD4+ and CD8+ T-cell subsets. Of the 68 subjects in the cohort, around 15 were HAM/TSP patients, some 34 were multiple sclerosis patients, and roughly 20 were healthy controls.

Results the study describes overall, beyond this receptor: No identical CDR3 amino acid sequences were found to be shared among expanded clones across subjects, suggesting that TCR-beta repertoires were private in all groups. TCR clonal expansion was highest in HAM/TSP patients and lowest in MS patients, with MS patients falling below even healthy controls.

The receptor chain draws on TRBV12-3 or TRBV12-4 and TRBJ2-5, with the D segment identity uncertain. Sequences were obtained from PBMCs. The receptor was isolated from an older woman in good health. CDR3 region: CASSFGGSRQETQYF. The sequenced DNA: TGTGCCAGCAGTTTTGGTGGATCCCGTCAAGAGACCCAGTACTTC.